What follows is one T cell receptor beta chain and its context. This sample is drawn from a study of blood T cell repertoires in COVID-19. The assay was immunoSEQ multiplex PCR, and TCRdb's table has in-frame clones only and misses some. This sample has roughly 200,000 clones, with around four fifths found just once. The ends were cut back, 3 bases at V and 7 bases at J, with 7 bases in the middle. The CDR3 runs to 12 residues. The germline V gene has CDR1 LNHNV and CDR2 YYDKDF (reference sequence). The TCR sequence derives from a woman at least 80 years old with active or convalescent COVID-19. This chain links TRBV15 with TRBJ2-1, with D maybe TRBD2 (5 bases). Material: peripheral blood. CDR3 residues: CATSSRGNEQFF. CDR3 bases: TGTGCCACCAGCAGTAGAGGGAATGAGCAGTTCTTC.